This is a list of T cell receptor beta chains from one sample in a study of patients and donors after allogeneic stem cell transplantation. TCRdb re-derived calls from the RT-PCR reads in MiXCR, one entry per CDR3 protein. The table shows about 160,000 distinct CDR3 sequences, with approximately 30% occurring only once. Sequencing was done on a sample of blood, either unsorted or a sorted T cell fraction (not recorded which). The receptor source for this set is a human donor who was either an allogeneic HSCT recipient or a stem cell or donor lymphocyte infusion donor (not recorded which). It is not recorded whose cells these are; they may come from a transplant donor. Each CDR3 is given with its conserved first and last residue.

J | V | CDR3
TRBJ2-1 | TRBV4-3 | CASSQPGGAYNEQFF
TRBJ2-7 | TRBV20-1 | CSAEWVYEQYF
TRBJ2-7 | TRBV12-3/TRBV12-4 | CASSPEGREQYF
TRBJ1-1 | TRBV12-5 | CASALGGMNTEAFF
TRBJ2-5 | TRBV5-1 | CAIILEAGGMETQYF
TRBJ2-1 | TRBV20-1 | CSARVLAGVRIDEQFF
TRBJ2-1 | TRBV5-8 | CASSLTTPPQFF
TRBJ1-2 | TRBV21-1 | CASSVRDSYGYTF
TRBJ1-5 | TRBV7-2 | CASSPDGTNQPQHF
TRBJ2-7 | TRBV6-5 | CASSSSGLAGDEQYF
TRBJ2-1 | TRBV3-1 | CASSLGLAGPNEQFF
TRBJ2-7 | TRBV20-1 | CSAFGSGYEQYF
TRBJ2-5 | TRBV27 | CASSRGLAAGTQYF
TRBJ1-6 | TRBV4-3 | CASSQDLWRGPNSPLHF
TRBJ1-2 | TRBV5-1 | CASSLGSGNYTF